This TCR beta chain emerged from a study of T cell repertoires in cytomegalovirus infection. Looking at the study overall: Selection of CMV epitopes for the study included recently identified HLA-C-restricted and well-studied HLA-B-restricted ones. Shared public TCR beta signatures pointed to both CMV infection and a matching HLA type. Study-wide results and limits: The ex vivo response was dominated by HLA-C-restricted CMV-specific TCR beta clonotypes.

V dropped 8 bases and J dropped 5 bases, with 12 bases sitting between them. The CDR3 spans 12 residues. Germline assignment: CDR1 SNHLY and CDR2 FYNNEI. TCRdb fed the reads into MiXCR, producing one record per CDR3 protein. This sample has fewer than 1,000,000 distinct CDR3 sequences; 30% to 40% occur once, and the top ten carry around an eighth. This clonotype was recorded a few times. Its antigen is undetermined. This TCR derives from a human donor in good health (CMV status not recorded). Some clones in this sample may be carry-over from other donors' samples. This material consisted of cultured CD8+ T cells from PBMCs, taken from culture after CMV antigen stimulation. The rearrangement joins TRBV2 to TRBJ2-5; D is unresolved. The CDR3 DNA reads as TGTGCCAGCGGCGGCCTCGGGGAGACCCAGTACTTC. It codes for CASGGLGETQYF.